The 13 T cell receptor beta chains listed next were all sequenced from one sample in a study of tumor and adjacent non-tumor tissue in lung cancer. Three rounds of nested PCR, following a modified ARM-PCR protocol, produced the TCRbeta library. TCRdb redid the calling of the multiplex PCR reads with MiXCR, one entry per CDR3 protein. The data hold tens of thousands of distinct CDR3 sequences, with less than 75% observed a single time. The template was RNA from unsorted bulk tissue. The source material was lung tumor tissue. The receptors stem from a man between 60 and 75 years old with non-small cell lung cancer.

This clonotype turned up a few times. The chain employs TRBV5-1 and TRBJ1-2; D is undetermined. Between the trimmed V and J ends, which lost 1 base and 3 bases, there was a span of 10 bases. This CDR3 region has 14 residues. The germline V gene has CDR1 SGHRS and CDR2 YFSETQ. Written as DNA, the CDR3 is TGCGCCAGCAGCTTGATTACGGGCGACTATGGCTACACCTTC. This translates into CASSLITGDYGYTF.

In regard to this clonotype: This may come from a read error, since a much larger clone is one base off. The chain joins TRBV20-1 to TRBJ2-3; TRBD2 might be the D (6 bases). Germline V gene sequence: CDR1 DFQATT, CDR2 SNEGSKA (reference sequence). The CDR3 has 13 residues. CDR3 amino acids: CSASGGRTGTQYF. As DNA, the CDR3 is TGCAGTGCTAGTGGAGGGCGCACAGGTACGCAGTATTTT.

This clonotype was picked up many times. The J gene is TRBJ2-5, the V gene TRBV12-3 or TRBV12-4; TRBD1 matches 7 bases. The CDR3 totals 14 residues. The J segment lost 3 bases and the V segment lost 5 bases, leaving 6 bases of the junction unmatched. The CDR3 DNA reads as TGTGCCAGCAGTAACGACAGGGCCAAAGAGACCCAGTACTTC. Translated, it gives CASSNDRAKETQYF.

In regard to this clonotype: A read error is possible here, since a much larger clone lies one base away. The V and J genes are TRBV5-4 and TRBJ2-7; 7 bases map to TRBD2. Germline loops: CDR1 SGHNT, CDR2 YYREEE (reference sequence). CDR3 length: 14 residues. The CDR3 protein is CASSEGLSAYKQYF. The CDR3 DNA follows: TGTGCCAGCAGCGAGGGACTATCGGCCTACAAGCAGTACTTC.

This clonotype appeared a single time. Here the CDR3 reads CASSLGSSWNPADTQYF. The DNA of the CDR3 is TGTGCCAGCAGCTTAGGGTCTAGCTGGAATCCCGCAGATACGCAGTATTTT. The rearrangement uses TRBV7-9 and TRBJ2-3, with TRBD2 as a possible D gene (5 bases). From germline, CDR1 is SEHNR and CDR2 FQNEAQ (reference sequence). V gave up 1 base and J gave up 4 bases, with 18 bases separating them. The CDR3 extends over 17 amino acids.

The chain recombines TRBV10-3 with TRBJ1-2, with a possible D match to TRBD1 (5 bases). This CDR3 has 15 amino acids. V was clipped by 4 bases and J by 6 bases, with 18 bases between them. From germline, CDR1 is ENHRY and CDR2 SYGVKD. Here the CDR3 reads CAISGKGKANHGYTF. The CDR3 DNA is TGTGCCATCAGTGGGAAGGGGAAGGCAAACCATGGCTACACCTTC.

Concerning this clonotype: The final CDR3 position lacks the conserved phenylalanine or tryptophan, pointing to a likely read error. The chain joins TRBV29-1 to TRBJ2-6, with D perhaps assigned TRBD1 or TRBD2 (5 bases each). The germline V gene has CDR1 SQVTM and CDR2 ANQGSEA. This CDR3 contains 15 residues. The CDR3: CSVEQRASGANALTL. DNA for the CDR3: TGCAGCGTTGAACAGAGGGCCTCTGGGGCCAACGCCCTGACTTTA.

This clonotype was seen repeatedly, ten times or more. The chain uses TRBV24-1 and TRBJ2-5; 11 bases are a match to TRBD2. The germline V gene has CDR1 KGHDR and CDR2 SFDVKD. The CDR3 runs to 16 residues. V lost 4 bases and J lost 2; bases outside the gene matches: 5. The CDR3 bases are TGTGCCACCAGTGAATCCGGGACTAGCGGACAAGAGACCCAGTACTTC. Translated, it gives CATSESGTSGQETQYF.

The rearrangement links TRBV5-4 to TRBJ2-1; TRBD1 matches 7 bases. CDR1 SGHNT and CDR2 YYREEE come from the germline V gene (reference sequence). CDR3 length equals 17 residues. V gave up 9 bases and J gave up 9 bases; unmatched junction bases: 24. The CDR3 loop is CAKSKRGHQGVVGEQFF. CDR3 DNA: TGTGCCAAGAGCAAAAGGGGACACCAGGGGGTGGTTGGTGAGCAGTTCTTC.

This chain uses TRBV29-1 with TRBJ1-2; D unresolved. The CDR3 contains 13 residues. Germline lookup yields CDR1 SQVTM and CDR2 ANQGSEA. The CDR3 is CIAGGSAANGYTF. CDR3 bases: TGCATCGCTGGCGGTTCGGCAGCGAATGGCTACACCTTC.

The sample holds a few counts of this clonotype. This rearrangement joins TRBV7-8 to TRBJ1-1, with 9 bases identical to TRBD1. The CDR3 length is 16 residues. V shed 11 bases, J shed 1 base, and the junction held 14 bases outside the gene matches. Germline V lookup: CDR1 SGHVS, CDR2 FQNEAQ. The CDR3 DNA reads as TGTGCCGGCAACACACGACAGGGGGTTCGGAACACTGAAGCTTTCTTT. This sequence encodes CAGNTRQGVRNTEAFF.

Concerning this clonotype itself: Mismatch with germline at one junction end may stem from a read error. The rearrangement uses TRBV12-3 or TRBV12-4 and TRBJ1-6, with a weak D call TRBD1 (5 bases). The CDR3 loop spans 13 amino acids. The CDR3 region has the DNA TGTGCCAGCTGCACAGGCTTTAATCCACCCCTCCACTTT. As protein: CASCTGFNPPLHF.

In its sample, this clonotype was seen many times. Here the CDR3 reads CAISAVDQNTEAFF. CDR3 DNA sequence: TGTGCCATCAGTGCCGTCGACCAGAACACTGAAGCTTTCTTT. The J gene is TRBJ1-1, the V gene TRBV10-3, with no clear D. Trimming took off 4 bases at V and 1 base at J, with 10 bases between the two ends. The CDR3 has 14 amino acids. Germline CDR1 and CDR2: ENHRY and SYGVKD.